This entry lists 3 T cell receptor beta chains sequenced from one sample in a study of T cells after posttransplantation cyclophosphamide. Methotrexate plus calcineurin inhibitor accompanied controls' myeloablative marrow transplants; sampling was 1 year later. Profiled with immunoSEQ multiplex PCR; TCRdb holds only in-frame clones, not every one. The sample holds approximately 10,000 clones, roughly 90% seen once. Sequences were derived from PBMCs, sampled around 440 days after allogeneic stem cell transplant with calcineurin inhibitor and methotrexate. These receptors were collected from a male patient aged 45-59 years who received an allogeneic stem cell transplant from an unrelated donor, was CMV-positive, and had chronic GVHD only. Some T cells may be the graft donor's.

The chain uses TRBV19 and TRBJ2-1, with TRBD2 identical over 8 bases. This CDR3 is built from 15 residues. V gave up 3 bases and J gave up 5 bases; unmatched junction bases: 6. Germline CDR1 LNHDA, CDR2 SQIVND (reference sequence). For the CDR3, the DNA is TGTGCCAGTAGTATTGGGACTAGGAGTAACAATGAGCAGTTCTTC. It encodes CASSIGTRSNNEQFF. The entire variable domain, with the rest obtained from reference TRBV19 and TRBJ2-1, is as follows: DGGITQSPKYLFRKEGQNVTLSCEQNLNHDAMYWYRQDPGQGLRLIYYSQIVNDFQKGDIAEGYSVSREKKESFPLTVTSAQKNPTAFYLCASSIGTRSNNEQFFGPGTRLTVL.

This clone was observed a single time. The rearrangement joins TRBV7-6 to TRBJ2-2; 7 positions match TRBD1. V shed 5 bases and J 4 bases; nucleotides not matched to a gene: 7. CDR3 length: 15 residues. Germline loops: CDR1 SGHVS, CDR2 FNYEAQ. The CDR3 is CASSPQGVGTGELFF. DNA of the CDR3: TGTGCCAGCAGCCCCCAGGGGGTGGGCACCGGGGAGCTGTTTTTT.

V and J are TRBV9 and TRBJ1-1; TRBD1 aligns across 8 bases. The junction had 5 bases not matched to a gene; V was cut back by 4 bases and J by 0 bases. CDR1 is SGDLS and CDR2 is YYNGEE in the germline V gene. This CDR3 comprises 15 residues. The chain's CDR3 is CASSPRTGMNTEAFF. CDR3 coding DNA: TGTGCCAGCAGCCCGCGGACAGGGATGAACACTGAAGCTTTCTTT.